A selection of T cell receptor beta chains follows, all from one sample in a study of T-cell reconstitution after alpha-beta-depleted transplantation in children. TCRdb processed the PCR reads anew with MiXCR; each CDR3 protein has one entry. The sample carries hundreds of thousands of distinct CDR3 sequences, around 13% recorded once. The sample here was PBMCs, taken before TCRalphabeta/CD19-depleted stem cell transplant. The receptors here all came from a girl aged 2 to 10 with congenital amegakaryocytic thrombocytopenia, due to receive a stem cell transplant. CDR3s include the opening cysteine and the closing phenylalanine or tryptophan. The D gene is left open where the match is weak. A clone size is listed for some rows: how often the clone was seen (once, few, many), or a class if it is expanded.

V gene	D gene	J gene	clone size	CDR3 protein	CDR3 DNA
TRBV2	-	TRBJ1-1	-	CASSKHVDTEAFF	TGTGCCAGCTCCAAACACGTAGACACTGAAGCTTTCTTT
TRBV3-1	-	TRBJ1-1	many	CASRPRRGASTEAFF	TGTGCCAGCAGACCTAGACGGGGGGCTAGCACTGAAGCTTTCTTT
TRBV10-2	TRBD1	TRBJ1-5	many	CASSPGTGGDQPQHF	TGCGCCAGCAGTCCGGGGACAGGGGGGGATCAGCCCCAGCATTTT
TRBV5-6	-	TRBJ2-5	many	CASSLGQRQETQYF	TGTGCCAGCAGCTTGGGCCAGCGACAAGAGACCCAGTACTTC
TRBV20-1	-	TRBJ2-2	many	CSAWGPNTGELFF	TGCAGTGCTTGGGGGCCGAACACCGGGGAGCTGTTTTTT
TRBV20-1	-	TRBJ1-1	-	CSAALGPVSGPGTEAFF	TGCAGTGCCGCACTGGGTCCGGTTTCGGGACCAGGGACTGAAGCTTTCTTT
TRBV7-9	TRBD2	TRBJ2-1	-	CASSVTGTSAYNEQFF	TGTGCCAGCAGCGTAACCGGGACTAGCGCCTACAATGAGCAGTTCTTC
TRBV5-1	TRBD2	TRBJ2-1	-	CASSPNVAGGGNEQFF	TGCGCCAGCAGCCCAAACGTAGCGGGAGGGGGCAATGAGCAGTTCTTC
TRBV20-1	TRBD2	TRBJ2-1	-	CSAGIAGEAYNEQFF	TGCAGTGCGGGAATAGCGGGAGAGGCCTACAATGAGCAGTTCTTC
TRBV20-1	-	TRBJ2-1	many	CSARDRVSGDYNEQFF	TGCAGTGCTAGAGATCGAGTAAGCGGAGACTACAATGAGCAGTTCTTC
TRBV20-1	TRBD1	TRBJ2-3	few	CSARDTGAPDTDTQYF	TGCAGTGCTAGAGATACAGGGGCTCCCGACACAGATACGCAGTATTTT
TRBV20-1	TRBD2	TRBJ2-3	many	CSARGSAGAEGDTQYF	TGCAGTGCTAGAGGGTCAGCGGGAGCGGAGGGAGATACGCAGTATTTT
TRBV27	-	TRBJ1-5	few	CASSFGGSQPQHF	TGTGCCAGCAGTTTTGGGGGGTCCCAGCCCCAGCATTTT